The clone carrying this T cell receptor (beta chain) came up many times. TCRdb called the PCR reads again in MiXCR, with one record for every CDR3 protein. The table includes 6,000 to 7,500 distinct CDR3 sequences, more than 45% detected once. The record originates from a study of CD4 and CD8 cells across lung adenocarcinoma regions. The sequenced material came from CD8+ T cells from the center of a lung tumor. This clonotype originated in a male donor with lung adenocarcinoma. The CD4 and CD8 labels of this study may be unreliable.

CDR3 residues: CASSPNTGGQETQYF. CDR3 DNA sequence: TGTGCCAGCTCACCGAACACAGGGGGGCAAGAGACCCAGTACTTC. The rearrangement uses TRBV18 and TRBJ2-5; 8 positions match TRBD1. V gave up 3 bases and J gave up 2 bases; unmatched junction bases: 5. The CDR3 has 15 residues. Germline-derived CDR1 and CDR2 are KGHSH and LQKENI. The full variable domain, its missing parts supplied by reference TRBV18 and TRBJ2-5, is NAGVMQNPRHLVRRRGQEARLRCSPMKGHSHVYWYRQLPEEGLKFMVYLQKENIIDESGMPKERFSAEFPKEGPSILRIQQVVRGDSAAYFCASSPNTGGQETQYFGPGTRLLVL.